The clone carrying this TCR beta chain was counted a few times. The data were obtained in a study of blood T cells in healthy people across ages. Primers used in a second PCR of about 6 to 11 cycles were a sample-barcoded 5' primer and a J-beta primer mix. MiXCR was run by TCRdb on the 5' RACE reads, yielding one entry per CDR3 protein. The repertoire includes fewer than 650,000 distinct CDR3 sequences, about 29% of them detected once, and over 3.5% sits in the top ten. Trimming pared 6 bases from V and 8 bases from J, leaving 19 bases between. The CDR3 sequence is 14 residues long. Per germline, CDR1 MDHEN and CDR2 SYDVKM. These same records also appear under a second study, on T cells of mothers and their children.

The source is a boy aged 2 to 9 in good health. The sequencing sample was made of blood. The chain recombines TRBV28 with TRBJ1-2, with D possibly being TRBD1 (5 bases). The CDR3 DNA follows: TGTGCCAGCAGCCCCCCCCTAGGGGCGGTAGGCTACACCTTC. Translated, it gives CASSPPLGAVGYTF.